A single sample is the source of the 24 T cell receptor beta chains below, sequenced in a study of cytomegalovirus exposure and HLA in healthy donors. The PCR contained 60 Vbeta and 13 Jbeta primers. Measured with immunoSEQ multiplex PCR; TCRdb has only the in-frame clones, and not every one. The sample includes fewer than 200,000 clones, around four fifths seen only once; the top ten take about 1.3%. Material: PBMCs. The source of these receptors is a young man in good health and CMV-seronegative.

Only a few counts were recorded for this clone. The chain joins TRBV29-1 to TRBJ2-5; D perhaps matches TRBD1 (6 bases). The J call may be incorrect, as the DNA end agrees better with TRBJ2-7. Germline V lookup: CDR1 SQVTM, CDR2 ANQGSEA. CDR3 size: 12 residues. The CDR3 region is CSVRGSAYEQYF. In nucleotides, the CDR3 is TGCAGCGTGAGGGGGTCGGCCTACGAGCAGTACTTC.

The gene calls are TRBV7-2 and TRBJ1-4; the match to TRBD1 covers 7 bases. CDR1 SGHTA and CDR2 FQGNSA come from the germline V gene. The V segment lost 1 base and the J segment 0 bases; nucleotides outside the gene matches: 5. This CDR3 is built from 17 residues. The chain's CDR3 is CASSLVTGLTTNEKLFF. The CDR3 DNA follows: TGTGCCAGCAGCTTAGTGACAGGGTTGACAACTAATGAAAAACTGTTTTTT.

A few counts support this clone. CDR3 sequence (DNA): TGTGCCAGCAATGAGCGGGAGTCCGTGTCCTACGAGCAGTACTTC. Translated: CASNERESVSYEQYF. The chain recombines TRBV6-6 with TRBJ2-7; TRBD2 aligns across 8 bases. J lost 1 base, V lost 7 bases, and 9 bases had no gene match. CDR3 length: 15 residues. In germline, CDR1 is MNHNY, CDR2 SVGAGI (reference sequence).

This chain links TRBV5-1 with TRBJ2-7, with TRBD2 matching over 7 bases. Germline trimming cut 0 bases from V and 3 bases from J; bases unmatched to any gene: 0. The CDR3 is 13 amino acids. Germline-derived CDR1 and CDR2 are SGHRS and YFSETQ. The CDR3 DNA reads as TGCGCCAGCAGCTTGGGGGAGGGCTACGAGCAGTACTTC. It yields the protein CASSLGEGYEQYF.

The gene calls are TRBV28 and TRBJ2-7, with D perhaps matching TRBD1 (5 bases). Germline CDR1 MDHEN, CDR2 SYDVKM. V shed 4 bases and J shed 3 bases, with 19 bases lying between them. This CDR3 has 16 residues. The CDR3 nucleotides are TGTGCCAGCAGTTATTTTTCTGGGGCTAGGGACTACGAGCAGTACTTC. Translating gives CASSYFSGARDYEQYF.

Concerning this clone itself: The sample carries other DNA sequences with the same CDR3. The rearrangement joins TRBV4-1 to TRBJ1-1; TRBD1 might be the D (6 bases). V was shortened by 1 base and J by 7 bases, with 7 bases between the two germline ends. Germline V CDR1 and CDR2: MGHRA, YSYEKL. This CDR3 comprises 12 residues. The CDR3 loop reads CASSQGRGEAFF. The CDR3 DNA is TGCGCCAGCAGCCAAGGCAGGGGTGAAGCTTTCTTT.

V is TRBV7-2 and J is TRBJ2-7; 7 positions agree with TRBD1. Germline CDR1 and CDR2: SGHTA and FQGNSA. CDR3 length: 12 residues. CDR3 in DNA: TGTGCATCGGGACAGTTTTCCTACGAGCAGTACTTC. Its translation is CASGQFSYEQYF.

The rearrangement links TRBV19 to TRBJ2-7; D is uncertain. The CDR3 contains 15 residues. Trimming cost V 1 base and J 1 base, with 11 bases left between them. Germline CDR1 and CDR2: LNHDA and SQIVND (reference sequence). In DNA form, the CDR3 reads TGTGCCAGTAGTATAGTAGGCGGCAGTTCCTACGAGCAGTACTTC. Protein: CASSIVGGSSYEQYF.

This clone was observed a handful of times. The chain is built from TRBV7-2 and TRBJ2-5, with a tentative D call TRBD2 (6 bases). The J call could be wrong; TRBJ2-7 is a better fit for the DNA end. CDR1 is SGHTA and CDR2 is FQGNSA in the germline V gene. This CDR3 contains 16 residues. The CDR3 spells CASSLIWREDPYEQYF. Written as DNA, the CDR3 is TGTGCCAGCAGCTTAATTTGGAGGGAGGACCCCTACGAGCAGTACTTC.

The chain employs TRBV29-1 and TRBJ2-5; 7 bases align to TRBD1. The DNA matches TRBJ2-7 better at its end, which makes the J call doubtful. The germline V gene has CDR1 SQVTM and CDR2 ANQGSEA. This CDR3 spans 12 amino acids. For the CDR3, the DNA is TGCAGCGTTGGGACAGGATTCTACGAGCAGTACTTC. Protein product: CSVGTGFYEQYF.

The chain employs TRBV9 and TRBJ2-3, with 9 bases lining up with TRBD2. This CDR3 contains 16 residues. CDR1 SGDLS and CDR2 YYNGEE come from the germline V gene. V was clipped by 4 bases and J by 5 bases; unmatched bases: 11. Written as DNA, the CDR3 is TGTGCCAGCAGCCCTCCAGGGGCGGGGGGGAGAGATACGCAGTATTTT. Protein product: CASSPPGAGGRDTQYF.

The genes are TRBV23-1 and TRBJ2-2; no clear D gene. TRBV23-1 is placed among ORFs of uncertain function. The length of the CDR3 is 16 residues. V was clipped by 6 bases and J by 8 bases, with 22 bases between them. In DNA form, the CDR3 reads TGCGCCAGCAGGTCCTCCGGCCTAGAAAAGGTTGGGGAGCTGTTTTTT. It translates to CASRSSGLEKVGELFF.

This rearrangement joins TRBV4-1 to TRBJ2-2; TRBD2 agrees at 10 bases. Germline loops: CDR1 MGHRA, CDR2 YSYEKL. V lost 0 bases and J lost 5; bases outside the gene matches: 6. The CDR3 runs 17 residues. The DNA of the CDR3 is TGCGCCAGCAGCCAAGATGGTAGCGGGGGGATGACCGGGGAGCTGTTTTTT. This codes for CASSQDGSGGMTGELFF.

The chain recombines TRBV9 with TRBJ2-7; perhaps TRBD2 as D (7 bases). Trimming left V 4 bases short and J 6 bases short, with 20 bases between. The V gene's germline CDR1 is SGDLS and CDR2 YYNGEE. This CDR3 region has 15 residues. The CDR3 DNA reads as TGTGCCAGCAGCCCGGGGGGAGGGGGGCAGGGCGAGCAGTACTTC. This encodes CASSPGGGGQGEQYF.

The rearrangement links TRBV4-3 to TRBJ1-5, with D possibly being TRBD1 (6 bases). The length of the CDR3 is 15 residues. Germline values: CDR1 LGHNA, CDR2 YSLEER. V was cut by 0 bases and J by 5 bases, with 11 bases left in between. The CDR3 DNA is TGCGCCAGCAGCCAAGACAGGGGAAGGGATCAGCCCCAGCATTTT. Translated: CASSQDRGRDQPQHF.

The chain carries TRBV7-6 and TRBJ2-5; possibly TRBD2 for D (6 bases). CDR1 is SGHVS, CDR2 FNYEAQ, per germline. The CDR3 has 15 amino acids. Trimming removed 5 bases from V and 5 bases from J, with 18 bases in between. In nucleotides, the CDR3 is TGTGCCAGCAGCCCTACGGGACTGTCGTGGGAGACCCAGTACTTC. This translates into CASSPTGLSWETQYF.

This rearrangement joins TRBV12-5 to TRBJ2-1; the D gene is possibly TRBD2 (5 bases). Per the germline V gene, CDR1 is LGHNT and CDR2 is FRNRAP. This CDR3 has 15 residues. Trimming removed 2 bases from V and 7 bases from J, with 15 bases in between. In nucleotides, the CDR3 is TGTGCTAGTGGTTTGAGCCCCCCCCCGGGGAATGAGCAGTTCTTC. Translated, it gives CASGLSPPPGNEQFF.

The CDR3 loop is CASSLEGRGDEQYF. The CDR3 coding sequence is TGCGCCAGCAGCTTGGAAGGCCGGGGGGACGAGCAGTACTTC. The chain employs TRBV5-1 and TRBJ2-7, with 7 bases matching TRBD2. J was trimmed by 5 bases and V by 0 bases; bases with no gene match: 5. This CDR3 spans 14 amino acids. Germline CDR1 reads SGHRS; CDR2 reads YFSETQ.

The chain links TRBV25-1 to TRBJ2-3; 9 bases fit TRBD1. Germline assignment: CDR1 MGHDK and CDR2 SYGVNS. CDR3 length equals 16 residues. J lost 2 bases, V lost 1 base, and 4 bases had no gene match. The DNA for the CDR3 is TGTGCCAGCAGTGAATGGGACAGGGCCTACACAGATACGCAGTATTTT. Encoded protein: CASSEWDRAYTDTQYF.

The chain links TRBV7-6 to TRBJ2-7; possible D gene TRBD1, 6 bases. V lost 4 bases and J lost 2, with 9 bases in between. Germline V gene lookup returns CDR1 SGHVS and CDR2 FNYEAQ. The CDR3 loop spans 13 amino acids. This CDR3 is CASSYRTAYEQYF. CDR3 nucleotide sequence: TGTGCCAGCAGCTACCGGACAGCCTACGAGCAGTACTTC.

V is TRBV7-9 and J is TRBJ2-7, with TRBD1 matching over 8 bases. The CDR3 length is 14 residues. Trimming at V came to 4 bases and at J to 4 bases, leaving 6 bases not matched to a gene. CDR1 SEHNR and CDR2 FQNEAQ come from the germline V gene (reference sequence). Here the CDR3 reads CASSYRGSGYEQYF. For the CDR3, the DNA is TGTGCCAGCAGCTACAGGGGGTCAGGTTACGAGCAGTACTTC. The full variable domain, in which reference TRBV7-9 and TRBJ2-7 provide the parts outside the CDR3, is DTGVSQNPRHKITKRGQNVTFRCDPISEHNRLYWYRQTLGQGPEFLTYFQNEAQLEKSRLLSDRFSAERPKGSFSTLEIQRTEQGDSAMYLCASSYRGSGYEQYFGPGTRLTVT.

V usage is TRBV7-8 and J usage is TRBJ1-1; D unresolved. The CDR3 spans 14 residues. Deletions cut 2 bases from V and 1 base from J, with 8 bases between. The germline gives CDR1 SGHVS, CDR2 FQNEAQ. The CDR3 loop is CASSLSSANTEAFF. Written as DNA, the CDR3 is TGTGCCAGCAGCTTATCGAGCGCGAACACTGAAGCTTTCTTT.

The chain employs TRBV30 and TRBJ1-2; D gene unclear. V was pared by 2 bases and J by 3 bases, with 10 bases between. Germline V lookup: CDR1 GTSNPN, CDR2 SVGIG (reference sequence). This CDR3 region has 13 residues. The CDR3 nucleotides read TGTGCCTGGAGTCGAAACAGAGACTATGGCTACACCTTC. It encodes CAWSRNRDYGYTF.

This clone has just one count. The chain has TRBV19 and TRBJ1-1; perhaps TRBD1 as D (6 bases). This CDR3 comprises 13 residues. Trimming removed 6 bases at V and 3 bases at J, with 11 bases between. Germline lookup yields CDR1 LNHDA and CDR2 SQIVND (reference sequence). Written as DNA, the CDR3 is TGTGCCAGTAGCTCCAACAGGGACACTGAAGCTTTCTTT. Its protein is CASSSNRDTEAFF.